The next 10 T cell receptor beta chains were all read from a single sample in a study of T cell responses to AZD1222 COVID-19 vaccine. The method was immunoSEQ multiplex PCR; TCRdb's version includes in-frame clones alone and lacks a portion of them. The sample holds under 200,000 clones; less than 95% are singletons and the top ten take approximately 1.5%. Sequencing used peripheral blood, obtained on day 0 of AZD1222 vaccination. All receptors derive from an adult in good health.

The chain joins TRBV19 to TRBJ1-3; TRBD1 might be the D (5 bases). The CDR3 has 16 residues. The germline V and J ends were trimmed by 6 bases and 9 bases, with 24 bases remaining between them. Germline CDR1 and CDR2: LNHDA and SQIVND (reference sequence). In DNA, the CDR3 is TGTGCCAGTAGCGCCTCCGGGGACCCCTCGTATGGCACCATATATTTT. This translates into CASSASGDPSYGTIYF.

The chain is built from TRBV6-5 and TRBJ2-1; D may be TRBD2 (6 bases). V was trimmed by 2 bases and J by 8 bases, leaving 19 bases between them. The CDR3 length is 16 residues. In germline, CDR1 is MNHEY, CDR2 SVGAGI. The CDR3 nucleotides are TGTGCCAGCAGTTACGGCGGGGCAAAAAGGCTGCATGAGCAGTTCTTC. This translates into CASSYGGAKRLHEQFF.

The chain is built from TRBV28 and TRBJ1-2, with D perhaps TRBD1 (5 bases). The CDR3 contains 14 residues. Germline values: CDR1 MDHEN, CDR2 SYDVKM. The V gene lost 4 bases and the J gene lost 8 bases, with 17 bases spanning the gap. CDR3 amino acids: CASSSQQGSRGYTF. The CDR3 DNA reads TGTGCCAGCAGTTCTCAGCAGGGATCAAGAGGCTACACCTTC.

This chain links TRBV6-5 with TRBJ1-2, with unresolved D. The CDR3 sequence is 14 residues long. V lost 0 bases to trimming and J lost 0 bases, with 5 bases between them. Per the germline V gene, CDR1 is MNHEY and CDR2 is SVGAGI. The CDR3 DNA is TGTGCCAGCAGTTACTCGCCAGCTAACTATGGCTACACCTTC. This codes for CASSYSPANYGYTF.

J is TRBJ2-1 and V is TRBV9; possibly TRBD2 for D (7 bases). V was trimmed by 6 bases and J by 4 bases, leaving 20 bases between them. This CDR3 has 16 residues. CDR1 and CDR2 from the germline V gene are SGDLS and YYNGEE. In DNA, the CDR3 is TGTGCCAGCAACCCGAGGGGGGGACGGCTTTACAATGAGCAGTTCTTC. It codes for CASNPRGGRLYNEQFF.

This CDR3 reads CASSDPQGGGGINQPQHF. As DNA, the CDR3 is TGTGCCAGCAGTGACCCCCAGGGTGGGGGTGGGATCAATCAGCCCCAGCATTTT. The rearrangement joins TRBV6-4 to TRBJ1-5; maybe TRBD1 (5 bases). Looked up from germline, CDR1 is MRHNA and CDR2 is SNTAGT. CDR3 length: 18 residues. The V end was cut by 2 bases, the J end by 3 bases, with 20 bases between.

The rearrangement joins TRBV6-5 to TRBJ2-3; no clear D. The V end was cut by 3 bases, the J end by 0 bases, with 10 bases between. Germline CDR1 reads MNHEY; CDR2 reads SVGAGI. The CDR3 covers 15 residues. The CDR3 protein is CASSYGGTSTDTQYF. The DNA of the CDR3 is TGTGCCAGCAGTTATGGCGGCACTAGCACAGATACGCAGTATTTT.

This clone was recorded only once. The rearrangement links TRBV5-8 to TRBJ2-3, with TRBD2 as a possible D gene (5 bases). CDR1 and CDR2 (germline): SGHTS, YDEGEE. There are 15 residues in the CDR3. V lost 4 bases to trimming and J lost 9 bases, with 21 bases between them. CDR3 in amino acids: CASSLQGGVSVTQYF. The CDR3 coding sequence is TGTGCCAGCAGCCTGCAAGGAGGAGTTAGTGTCACGCAGTATTTT.

With respect to this clone: Additional DNA sequences in this sample encode the identical CDR3. The chain carries TRBV4-1 and TRBJ1-1, with TRBD1 identical over 9 bases. The CDR3 has 14 amino acids. V gave up 3 bases and J gave up 1 base; unmatched junction bases: 0. From germline, CDR1 is MGHRA and CDR2 YSYEKL. The CDR3 reads CASSQDRGNTEAFF. DNA of the CDR3: TGCGCCAGCAGCCAGGACAGGGGGAACACTGAAGCTTTCTTT.

The chain carries TRBV3-1 (or the pseudogene TRBV3-2) and TRBJ2-5; 12 positions agree with TRBD2. Germline lookup yields CDR1 LGHDT and CDR2 YNNKEL (reference sequence). J gave up 5 bases and V 0 bases, and 7 bases lay outside the gene matches. This CDR3 contains 17 residues. This chain's CDR3 is CASSQDWLAGGQETQYF. CDR3 DNA sequence: TGTGCCAGCAGCCAAGATTGGCTAGCGGGGGGGCAGGAGACCCAGTACTTC.